The T cell receptor (beta chain) described here comes from a study of blood T cell repertoires in COVID-19 (dated by TCRdb to between 2020 and 2021). Notes on the research overall: Samples covering the acute and convalescent phases of COVID-19 were provided by collaborators in the United States, Italy and Spain. HLA class I and class II types, where available, came from metadata supplied by the sample provider rather than from assay-based typing. Subjects who had been exposed to COVID-19, were actively infected with it, or had recovered from it provided the deeply sampled blood TCRbeta repertoires that made up the dataset. The repertoires were made available in a free public database intended to serve as a resource for research on the immune response to SARS-CoV-2. The sample metadata nearly always contained a de-identified subject ID, COVID-19 status, age in years and sex. Samples came from the ongoing ImmuneRACE study (first 160 participants) plus 1,254 subjects from 6 global collaborators. The prospective study material was composed of cDNA or gDNA derived from T cells, B-cell-depleted T cells, or PBMCs.

This clone appeared a few times. Its recognized antigen is unknown. The record has no base qualities; no much larger clone is one base away. Each collaborating institution followed its own protocols to collect whole blood in K2EDTA tubes. Collaborator samples were shipped for TCRbeta analysis as frozen whole blood, isolated PBMCs, or DNA extracted from either sample type. V drops 1 base and J drops 8 bases, leaving 14 bases in between. The germline V gene provides CDR1 MRHNA and CDR2 SNTAGT. The CDR3 runs 15 residues from the cysteine to the phenylalanine. Only CDR3 DNA is held: 45 bases, read in frame from base 1. TCRbeta CDR3 regions were amplified from genomic DNA using the immunoSEQ Assay, a bias-controlled multiplex PCR. The authors processed their data as follows. The number of nucleated cells in each sample was estimated by amplification of reference gene primers within the assay. Sequence reads were collapsed and filtered to measure the absolute abundance of every unique TCRbeta CDR3 rearrangement. For each sample, productive Simpson clonality was calculated by taking the square root of Simpson's diversity index across productive rearrangements. The table was pulled from immuneACCESS by TCRdb, which kept in-frame rearrangements only. Such tables lose some clones; where checked, under half of the loss comes from unresolved V genes, and the rest has no known cause. The DNA was the basis for D and trimming; V, J and clone size are from that table. Within this sample are roughly 280,000 clones, with 65% to 90% of them counted one time only. The ten largest clonotypes hold under 2% of the sample.

What the research found in general, with its limitations: The amount of clinical and demographic metadata varied by source and participant and was provided uncurated.

This chain is built from TRBV6-4 and TRBJ1-4; the D gene cannot be named for sure. Sequenced sample: peripheral blood. The clonotype was recovered from a man aged 25-40 years with active or convalescent COVID-19. The DNA reads TGTGCCAGCAGTGACTACGGGGTAAAGTTCGAAAAACTGTTTTTT. Protein translation: CASSDYGVKFEKLFF.